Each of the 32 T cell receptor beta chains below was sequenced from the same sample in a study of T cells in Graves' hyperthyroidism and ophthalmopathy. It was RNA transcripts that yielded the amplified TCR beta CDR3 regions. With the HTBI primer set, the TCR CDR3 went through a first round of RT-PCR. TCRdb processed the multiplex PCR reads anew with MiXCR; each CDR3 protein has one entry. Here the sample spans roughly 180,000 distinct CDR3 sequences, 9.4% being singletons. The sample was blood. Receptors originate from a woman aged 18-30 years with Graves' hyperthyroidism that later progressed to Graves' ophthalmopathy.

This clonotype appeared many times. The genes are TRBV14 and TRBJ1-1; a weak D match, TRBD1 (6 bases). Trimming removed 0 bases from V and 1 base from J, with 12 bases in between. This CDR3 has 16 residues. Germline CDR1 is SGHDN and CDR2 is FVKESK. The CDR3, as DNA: TGTGCCAGCAGCCAAGAGGACAGTTTCCCGAACACTGAAGCTTTCTTT. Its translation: CASSQEDSFPNTEAFF.

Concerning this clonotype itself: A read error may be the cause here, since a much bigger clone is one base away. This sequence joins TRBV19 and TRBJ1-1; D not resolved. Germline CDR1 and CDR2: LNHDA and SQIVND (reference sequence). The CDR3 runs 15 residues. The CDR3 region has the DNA TGTGCCAGTAGGACATCCGGGCGCGTGAACACTGAAGCTTCCTTT. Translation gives CASRTSGRVNTEASF.

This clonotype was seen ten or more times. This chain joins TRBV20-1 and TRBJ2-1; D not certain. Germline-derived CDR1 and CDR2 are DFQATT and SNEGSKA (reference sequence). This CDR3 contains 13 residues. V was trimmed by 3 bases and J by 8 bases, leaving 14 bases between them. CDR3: CSARGVSVDEQFF. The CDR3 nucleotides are TGCAGTGCTAGGGGTGTTTCGGTCGATGAGCAGTTCTTC.

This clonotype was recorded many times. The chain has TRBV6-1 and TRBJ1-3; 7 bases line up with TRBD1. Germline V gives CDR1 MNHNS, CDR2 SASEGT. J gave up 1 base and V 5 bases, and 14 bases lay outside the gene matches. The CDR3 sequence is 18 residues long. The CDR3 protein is CASSLGQSTFLSGNTIYF. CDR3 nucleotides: TGTGCCAGCAGTCTGGGACAGTCTACTTTCCTTTCTGGAAACACCATATATTTT.

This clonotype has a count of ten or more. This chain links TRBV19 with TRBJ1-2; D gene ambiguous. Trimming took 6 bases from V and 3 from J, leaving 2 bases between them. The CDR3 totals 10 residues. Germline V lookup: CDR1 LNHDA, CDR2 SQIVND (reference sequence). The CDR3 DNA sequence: TGTGCCAGTAGGGACTATGGCTACACCTTC. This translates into CASRDYGYTF.

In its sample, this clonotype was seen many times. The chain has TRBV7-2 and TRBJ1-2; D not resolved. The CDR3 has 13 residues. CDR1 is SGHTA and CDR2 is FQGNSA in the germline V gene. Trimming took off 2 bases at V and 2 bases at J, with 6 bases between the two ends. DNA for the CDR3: TGTGCCAGCAGCTTATTTGAAAACTATGGCTACACCTTC. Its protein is CASSLFENYGYTF. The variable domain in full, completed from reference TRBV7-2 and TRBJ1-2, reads GAGVSQSPSNKVTEKGKDVELRCDPISGHTALYWYRQSLGQGLEFLIYFQGNSAPDKSGLPSDRFSAERTGGSVSTLTIQRTQQEDSAVYLCASSLFENYGYTFGSGTRLTVV.

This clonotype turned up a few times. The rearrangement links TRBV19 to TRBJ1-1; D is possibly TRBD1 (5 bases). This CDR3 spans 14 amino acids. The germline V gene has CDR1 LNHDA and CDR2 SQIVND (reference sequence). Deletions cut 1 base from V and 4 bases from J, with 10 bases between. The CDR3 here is CASSIATGPTEAFF. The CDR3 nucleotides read TGTGCCAGTAGTATAGCGACGGGACCCACTGAAGCTTTCTTT. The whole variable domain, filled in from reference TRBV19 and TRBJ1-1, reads DGGITQSPKYLFRKEGQNVTLSCEQNLNHDAMYWYRQDPGQGLRLIYYSQIVNDFQKGDIAEGYSVSREKKESFPLTVTSAQKNPTAFYLCASSIATGPTEAFFGQGTRLTVV.

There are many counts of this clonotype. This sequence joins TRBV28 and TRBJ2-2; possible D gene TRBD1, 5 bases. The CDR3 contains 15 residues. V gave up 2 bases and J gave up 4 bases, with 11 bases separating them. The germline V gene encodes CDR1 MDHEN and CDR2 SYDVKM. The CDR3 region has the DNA TGTGCCAGCAGTTTAGTGACAGTCGGCACCGGGGAGCTGTTTTTT. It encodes CASSLVTVGTGELFF.

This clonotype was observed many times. CDR3 DNA: TGCAGCACTGGACAGGGCCAAGAGACCCAGTACTTC. Translation gives CSTGQGQETQYF. The V call is TRBV29-1, the J call TRBJ2-5; 8 bases align to TRBD1. The V and J ends lost 8 bases and 1 base, in that order; junction bases with no gene match: 3. The CDR3 loop spans 12 amino acids. CDR1 is SQVTM and CDR2 is ANQGSEA in the germline V gene. The full variable domain, with the rest looked up from reference TRBV29-1 and TRBJ2-5, is SAVISQKPSRDICQRGTSLTIQCQVDSQVTMMFWYRQQPGQSLTLIATANQGSEATYESGFVIDKFPISRPNLTFSTLTVSNMSPEDSSIYLCSTGQGQETQYFGPGTRLLVL.

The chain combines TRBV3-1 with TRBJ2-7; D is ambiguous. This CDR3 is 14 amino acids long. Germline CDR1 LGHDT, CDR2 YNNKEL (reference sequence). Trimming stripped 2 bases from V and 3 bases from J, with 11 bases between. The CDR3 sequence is CASSQPTRDYEQYF. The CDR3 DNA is TGTGCCAGCAGCCAACCGACAAGGGACTACGAGCAGTACTTC.

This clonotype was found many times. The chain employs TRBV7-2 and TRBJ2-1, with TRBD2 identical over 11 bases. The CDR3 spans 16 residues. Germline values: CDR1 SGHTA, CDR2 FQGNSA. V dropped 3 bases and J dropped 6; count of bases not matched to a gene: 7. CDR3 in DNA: TGTGCCAGCAGCTTCATACTAGCGGGAGCTATCAATGAGCAGTTCTTC. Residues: CASSFILAGAINEQFF.

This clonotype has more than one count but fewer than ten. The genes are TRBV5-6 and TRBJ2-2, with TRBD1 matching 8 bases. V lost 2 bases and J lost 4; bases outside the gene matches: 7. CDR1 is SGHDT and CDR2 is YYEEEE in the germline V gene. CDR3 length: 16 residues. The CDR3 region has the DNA TGTGCCAGCAGCTTACTGACAGGGGACGGCACCGGGGAGCTGTTTTTT. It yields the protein CASSLLTGDGTGELFF.

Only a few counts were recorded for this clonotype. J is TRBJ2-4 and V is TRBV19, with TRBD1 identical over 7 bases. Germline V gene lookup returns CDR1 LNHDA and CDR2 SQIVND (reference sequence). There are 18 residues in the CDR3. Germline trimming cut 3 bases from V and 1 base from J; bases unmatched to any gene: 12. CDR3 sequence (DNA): TGTGCCAGTAGTATGGGGCCAGGGCAGGGGGTGGCCAAAAACATTCAGTACTTC. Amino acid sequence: CASSMGPGQGVAKNIQYF.

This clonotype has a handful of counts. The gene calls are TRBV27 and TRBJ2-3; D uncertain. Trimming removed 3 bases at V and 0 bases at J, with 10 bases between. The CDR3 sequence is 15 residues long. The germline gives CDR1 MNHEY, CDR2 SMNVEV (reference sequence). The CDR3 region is CASSFLRLSTDTQYF. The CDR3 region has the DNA TGTGCCAGCAGTTTTCTGCGGCTCAGCACAGATACGCAGTATTTT.

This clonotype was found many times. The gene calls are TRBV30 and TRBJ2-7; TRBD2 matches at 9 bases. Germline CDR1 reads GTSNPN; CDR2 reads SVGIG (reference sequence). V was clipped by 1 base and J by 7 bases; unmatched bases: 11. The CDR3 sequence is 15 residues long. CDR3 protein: CAWSAPIAGADEQYF. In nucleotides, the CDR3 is TGTGCCTGGAGTGCCCCGATAGCGGGAGCAGATGAGCAGTACTTC.

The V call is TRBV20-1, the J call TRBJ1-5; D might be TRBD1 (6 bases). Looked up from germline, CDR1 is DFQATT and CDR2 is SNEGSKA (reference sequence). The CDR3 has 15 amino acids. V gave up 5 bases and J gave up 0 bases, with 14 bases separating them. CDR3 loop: CSALGGPNSNQPQHF. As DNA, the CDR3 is TGCAGTGCTCTCGGGGGCCCGAATAGCAATCAGCCCCAGCATTTT.

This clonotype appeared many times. The CDR3 DNA follows: TGTGCCAGCGCCCAGGCGGGGGCTACTAATGAAAAACTGTTTTTT. This gives the protein CASAQAGATNEKLFF. V and J are TRBV7-8 and TRBJ1-4, with a possible D match to TRBD1 (6 bases). With 8 bases removed from V and 2 bases from J, the gap between germline ends came to 15 bases. The germline V gene has CDR1 SGHVS and CDR2 FQNEAQ. This CDR3 comprises 15 residues.

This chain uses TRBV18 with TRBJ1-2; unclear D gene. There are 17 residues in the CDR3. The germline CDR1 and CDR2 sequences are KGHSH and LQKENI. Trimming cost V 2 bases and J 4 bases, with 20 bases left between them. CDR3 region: CASSPNTTPIETYGYTF. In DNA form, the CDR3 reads TGTGCCAGCTCACCAAACACAACCCCTATTGAAACCTATGGCTACACCTTC.

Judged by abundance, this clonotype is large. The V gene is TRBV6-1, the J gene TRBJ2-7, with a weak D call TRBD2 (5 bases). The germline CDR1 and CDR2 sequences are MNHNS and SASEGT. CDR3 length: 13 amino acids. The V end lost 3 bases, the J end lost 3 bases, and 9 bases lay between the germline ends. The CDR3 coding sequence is TGTGCCAGCAGTGAGAGGGAGAACTACGAGCAGTACTTC. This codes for CASSERENYEQYF.

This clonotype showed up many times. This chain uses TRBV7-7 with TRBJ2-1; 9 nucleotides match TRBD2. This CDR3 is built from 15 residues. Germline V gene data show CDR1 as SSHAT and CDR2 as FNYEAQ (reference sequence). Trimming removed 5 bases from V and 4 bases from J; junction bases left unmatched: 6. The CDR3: CASSVAGGPYNEQFF. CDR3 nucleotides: TGTGCCAGCAGCGTGGCGGGAGGGCCTTACAATGAGCAGTTCTTC.

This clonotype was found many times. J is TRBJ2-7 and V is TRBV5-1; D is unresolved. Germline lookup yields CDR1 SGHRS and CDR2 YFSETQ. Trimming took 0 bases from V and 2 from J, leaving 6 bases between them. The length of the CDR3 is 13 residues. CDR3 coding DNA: TGCGCCAGCAGCTTGGGACACCCCTACGAGCAGTACTTC. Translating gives CASSLGHPYEQYF.

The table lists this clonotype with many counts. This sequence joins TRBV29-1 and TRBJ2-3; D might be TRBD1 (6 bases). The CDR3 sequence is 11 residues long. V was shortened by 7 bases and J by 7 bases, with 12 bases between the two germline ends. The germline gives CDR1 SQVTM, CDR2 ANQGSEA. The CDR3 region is CSAKQGHTQYF. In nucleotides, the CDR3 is TGCAGCGCCAAACAGGGTCATACGCAGTATTTT.

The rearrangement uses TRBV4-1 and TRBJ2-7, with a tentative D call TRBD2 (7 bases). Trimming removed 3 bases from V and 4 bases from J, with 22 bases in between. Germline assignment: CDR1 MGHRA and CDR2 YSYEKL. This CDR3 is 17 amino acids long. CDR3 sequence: CASSHNEGGAKLYEQYF. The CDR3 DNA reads TGCGCCAGCAGCCATAACGAGGGGGGGGCGAAACTATACGAGCAGTACTTC.

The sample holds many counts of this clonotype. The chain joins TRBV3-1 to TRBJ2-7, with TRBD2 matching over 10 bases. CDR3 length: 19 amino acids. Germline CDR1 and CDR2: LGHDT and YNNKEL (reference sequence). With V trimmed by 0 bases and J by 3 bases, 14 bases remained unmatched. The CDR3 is CASSQERMASGSRGYEQYF. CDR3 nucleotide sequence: TGTGCCAGCAGCCAAGAAAGAATGGCTAGCGGGAGCAGAGGCTACGAGCAGTACTTC.

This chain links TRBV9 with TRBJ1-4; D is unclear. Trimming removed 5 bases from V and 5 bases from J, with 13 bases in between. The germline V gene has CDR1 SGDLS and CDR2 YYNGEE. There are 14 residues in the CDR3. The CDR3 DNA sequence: TGTGCCAGCAGTGCCGGGCAGACGAATGAAAAACTGTTTTTT. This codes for CASSAGQTNEKLFF. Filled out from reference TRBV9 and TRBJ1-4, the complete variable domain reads DSGVTQTPKHLITATGQRVTLRCSPRSGDLSVYWYQQSLDQGLQFLIQYYNGEERAKGNILERFSAQQFPDLHSELNLSSLELGDSALYFCASSAGQTNEKLFFGSGTQLSVL.

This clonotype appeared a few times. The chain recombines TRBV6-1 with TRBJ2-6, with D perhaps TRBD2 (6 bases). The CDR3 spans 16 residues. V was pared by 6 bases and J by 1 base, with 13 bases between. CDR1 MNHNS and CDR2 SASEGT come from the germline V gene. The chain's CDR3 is CASRPWGESGANVLTF. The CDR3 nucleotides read TGTGCCAGCAGACCCTGGGGGGAGTCTGGGGCCAACGTCCTGACTTTC.

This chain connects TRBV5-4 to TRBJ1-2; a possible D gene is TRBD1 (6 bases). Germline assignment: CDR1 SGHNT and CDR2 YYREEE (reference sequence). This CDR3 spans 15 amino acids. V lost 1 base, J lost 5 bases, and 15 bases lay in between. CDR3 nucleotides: TGTGCCAGCAGCTTGCCCGAAGGGGGGGTGTATGGCTACACCTTC. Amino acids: CASSLPEGGVYGYTF. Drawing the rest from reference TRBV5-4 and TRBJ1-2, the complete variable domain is ETGVTQSPTHLIKTRGQQVTLRCSSQSGHNTVSWYQQALGQGPQFIFQYYREEENGRGNFPPRFSGLQFPNYSSELNVNALELDDSALYLCASSLPEGGVYGYTFGSGTRLTVV.

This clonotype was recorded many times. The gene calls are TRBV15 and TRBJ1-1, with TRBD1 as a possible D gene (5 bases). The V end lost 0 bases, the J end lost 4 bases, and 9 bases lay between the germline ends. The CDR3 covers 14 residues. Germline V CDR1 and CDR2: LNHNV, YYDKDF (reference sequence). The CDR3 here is CATSRDREATEAFF. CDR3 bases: TGTGCCACCAGCAGAGACAGGGAGGCCACTGAAGCTTTCTTT.

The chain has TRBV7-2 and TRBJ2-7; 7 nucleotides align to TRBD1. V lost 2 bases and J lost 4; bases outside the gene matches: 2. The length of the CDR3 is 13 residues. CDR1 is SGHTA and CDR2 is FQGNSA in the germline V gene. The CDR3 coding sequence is TGTGCCAGCAGCTTAATACAGGGGTACGAGCAGTACTTC. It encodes CASSLIQGYEQYF.

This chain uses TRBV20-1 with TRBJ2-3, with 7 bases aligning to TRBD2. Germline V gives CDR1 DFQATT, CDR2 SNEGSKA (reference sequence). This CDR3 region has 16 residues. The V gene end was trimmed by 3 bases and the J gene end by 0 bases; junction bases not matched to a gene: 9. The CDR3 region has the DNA TGCAGTGCTAGTACCAGAGCGGGGCTGAGCACAGATACGCAGTATTTT. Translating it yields CSASTRAGLSTDTQYF.

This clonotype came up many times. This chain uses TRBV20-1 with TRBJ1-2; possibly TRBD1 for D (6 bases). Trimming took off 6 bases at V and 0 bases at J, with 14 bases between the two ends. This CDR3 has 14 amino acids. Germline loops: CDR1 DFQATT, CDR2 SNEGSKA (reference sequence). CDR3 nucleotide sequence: TGCAGTGCCCAAGGCGGACAGACTAACTATGGCTACACCTTC. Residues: CSAQGGQTNYGYTF.

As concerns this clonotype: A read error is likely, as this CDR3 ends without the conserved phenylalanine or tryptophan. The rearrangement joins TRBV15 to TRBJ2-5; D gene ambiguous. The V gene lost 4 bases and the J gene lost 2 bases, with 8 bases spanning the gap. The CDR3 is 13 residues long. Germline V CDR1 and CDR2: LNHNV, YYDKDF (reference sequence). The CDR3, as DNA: TGTGCCACCAGCAAAGGGATACAAGAGACCCAGTACTAC. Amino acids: CATSKGIQETQYY.